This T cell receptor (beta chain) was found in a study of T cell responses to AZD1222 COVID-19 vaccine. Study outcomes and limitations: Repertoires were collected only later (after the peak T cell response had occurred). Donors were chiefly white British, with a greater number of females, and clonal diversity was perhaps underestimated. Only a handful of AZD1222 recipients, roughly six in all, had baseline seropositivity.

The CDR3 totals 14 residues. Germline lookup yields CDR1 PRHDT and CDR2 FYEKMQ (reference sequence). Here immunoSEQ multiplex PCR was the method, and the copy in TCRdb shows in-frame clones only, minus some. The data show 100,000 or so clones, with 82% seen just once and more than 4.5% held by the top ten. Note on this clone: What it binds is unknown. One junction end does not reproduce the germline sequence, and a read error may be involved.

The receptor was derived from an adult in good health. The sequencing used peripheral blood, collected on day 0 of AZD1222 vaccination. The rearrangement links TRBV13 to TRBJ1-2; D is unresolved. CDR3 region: CASSIGSVGYGYTF. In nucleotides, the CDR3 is TGTGCCAGCAGCATAGGCTCGGTCGGATATGGCTACACCTTC.